The 11 T cell receptor beta chains reported below all come from one sample, sequenced in a study of CD4 T cells in relation to SARS-CoV-2 and coronaviruses. Before the COVID-19 pandemic, during about 2010-2018, CD4+ T cells were taken from unexposed donors. Isolation of CD4+ T cells took place after less than 13 days in culture. Their antigens remain unidentified. Assay: immunoSEQ multiplex PCR; the TCRdb copy retains only in-frame clones and omits some. The repertoire holds approximately 17,000 clones, over 80% seen once, with 25% to 35% in the top ten. Sequencing used CD4+ T cells from PBMCs, cultured in vitro. The receptor set was obtained from a human donor in good health.

V and J are TRBV4-1 and TRBJ2-7; D is perhaps TRBD1 or TRBD2 (5 bases each). From germline, CDR1 is MGHRA and CDR2 YSYEKL. The CDR3 sequence is 16 residues long. V lost 1 base and J 3 bases, leaving 16 bases between the germline ends. CDR3 bases: TGCGCCAGCAGCCAAGTGGGCCGGGGCCGTGGCTACGAGCAGTACTTC. It codes for CASSQVGRGRGYEQYF.

This chain uses TRBV27 with TRBJ2-7; TRBD1 aligns across 7 bases. The V segment lost 3 bases and the J segment 0 bases; nucleotides outside the gene matches: 17. Germline V gene lookup returns CDR1 MNHEY and CDR2 SMNVEV (reference sequence). The CDR3 length is 19 residues. As DNA, the CDR3 is TGTGCCAGCAGTTTCCCCGACAGGGCCTCAGACCCGACCTCCTACGAGCAGTACTTC. Encoded protein: CASSFPDRASDPTSYEQYF.

This CDR3 reads CASRPRFSGTYEQYF. The CDR3 nucleotides read TGTGCCAGCAGGCCTCGATTTTCCGGGACCTACGAGCAGTACTTC. The rearrangement joins TRBV3-1 (or the pseudogene TRBV3-2) to TRBJ2-7; possible D gene TRBD2, 5 bases. V was trimmed by 6 bases and J by 2 bases, leaving 17 bases between them. The length of the CDR3 is 15 residues. The germline V gene encodes CDR1 LGHDT and CDR2 YNNKEL (reference sequence).

V usage is TRBV10-1 and J usage is TRBJ2-3, with TRBD1 as a possible D gene (6 bases). The CDR3 totals 18 residues. Trimming stripped 1 base from V and 3 bases from J, with 20 bases between. Germline values: CDR1 WNHNN, CDR2 SYGVQD (reference sequence). The CDR3 DNA follows: TGCGCCAGCAGTGAGTTGCCCCATGCAGGGGCAGGGACAGATACGCAGTATTTT. This encodes CASSELPHAGAGTDTQYF.

The rearrangement links TRBV25-1 to TRBJ1-4, with D tentatively TRBD1 (5 bases). Deletions cut 3 bases from V and 7 bases from J, with 15 bases between. From germline, CDR1 is MGHDK and CDR2 SYGVNS. This CDR3 region has 15 residues. The CDR3 reads CASSESGTFAEKLFF. Written as DNA, the CDR3 is TGTGCCAGCAGTGAGTCGGGGACGTTCGCTGAAAAACTGTTTTTT.

The chain has TRBV10-3 and TRBJ1-5; possible D gene TRBD1, 5 bases. Trimming cost V 6 bases and J 4 bases, with 10 bases left between them. Germline V lookup: CDR1 ENHRY, CDR2 SYGVKD. The CDR3 is 13 amino acids. CDR3 sequence (DNA): TGTGCCATCAGCCAGACAGAGAATCAGCCCCAGCATTTT. Its translation: CAISQTENQPQHF.

In the case of this clone: One junction end does not reproduce the germline sequence, and a read error may be involved. This sequence joins TRBV5-1 and TRBJ1-2; D not certain. Germline CDR1 reads SGHRS; CDR2 reads YFSETQ. The CDR3 contains 18 residues. The CDR3 here is CASSPGIAPRRLNYDYTF. CDR3 bases: TGCGCCAGCAGCCCGGGAATAGCACCCCGCCGACTAAACTATGACTACACCTTC.

This chain joins TRBV6-5 and TRBJ1-1, with 10 bases identical to TRBD1. This CDR3 is 15 amino acids long. From germline, CDR1 is MNHEY and CDR2 SVGAGI. The junction had 8 bases not matched to a gene; V was cut back by 5 bases and J by 5 bases. CDR3 nucleotide sequence: TGTGCCAGCAGTAGACAGGGGGCGCAGAGTACTGAAGCTTTCTTT. This sequence encodes CASSRQGAQSTEAFF.

This chain links TRBV29-1 with TRBJ2-3; 7 nucleotides agree with TRBD1. The CDR3 sequence is 14 residues long. The trim removed 5 bases at V and 0 bases at J, leaving 5 bases unmatched. Germline CDR1 reads SQVTM; CDR2 reads ANQGSEA. The CDR3 nucleotides read TGCAGCGTTCTCCCGACAGGGAGCACAGATACGCAGTATTTT. As protein: CSVLPTGSTDTQYF.

The chain combines TRBV7-3 with TRBJ2-6, with no clear D. Germline loops: CDR1 SGHTA, CDR2 FQGTGA. The CDR3 totals 14 residues. Trimming shortened V by 0 bases and J by 2 bases, and 2 bases separated the two germline ends. The DNA for the CDR3 is TGTGCCAGCAGCTTAACGGCTGGGGCCAACGTCCTGACTTTC. As protein: CASSLTAGANVLTF.

The chain recombines TRBV7-6 with TRBJ1-3; no reliable D call. Germline V gene data show CDR1 as SGHVS and CDR2 as FNYEAQ. Between the trimmed V and J ends, which lost 4 bases and 0 bases, there was a span of 10 bases. This CDR3 is built from 15 residues. The DNA of the CDR3 is TGTGCCAGCAGCTCCTCGGAAGGCTCTGGAAACACCATATATTTT. This translates into CASSSSEGSGNTIYF.